Shown below are 6 T cell receptor beta chains from a single sample sequenced in a study of OX40 agonist ivuxolimab in advanced cancers. Profiling relied on immunoSEQ multiplex PCR, and the TCRdb table lists in-frame clones only, not all of them. Of about 62,000 clones in the sample, approximately 91% are singletons; the top ten hold roughly 0.27%. The material was CD4+ or CD8+ T cells sorted from blood, obtained in a trial of the OX40 agonist ivuxolimab. These receptors came from an adult with an advanced solid tumor such as melanoma, head and neck, liver or kidney cancer.

The chain employs TRBV19 and TRBJ2-7; D remains unclear. The CDR3 contains 15 residues. V lost 1 base and J 5 bases, leaving 15 bases between the germline ends. Germline V gives CDR1 LNHDA, CDR2 SQIVND (reference sequence). CDR3 protein: CASSIASDPRHEQYF. DNA for the CDR3: TGTGCCAGTAGTATAGCGTCAGACCCTCGCCACGAGCAGTACTTC.

Of note for this clone: One junction end disagrees with the germline gene, perhaps due to a read error. The chain joins TRBV19 to TRBJ1-2, with a tentative D call TRBD1 (6 bases). Germline values: CDR1 LNHDA, CDR2 SQIVND (reference sequence). The CDR3 runs to 15 residues. For the CDR3, the DNA is TGTGCCAGTAGCCCCTCCCTTGACAGGATTTATGGCTACATCTTC. Translated: CASSPSLDRIYGYIF.

The J gene is TRBJ2-5, the V gene TRBV29-1; D unresolved. Germline CDR1 is SQVTM and CDR2 is ANQGSEA. CDR3 size: 12 residues. V was clipped by 7 bases and J by 4 bases, with 13 bases between them. The DNA of the CDR3 is TGCAGCGCCAGCCCAGGAGTAGAGACCCAGTACTTC. Translated: CSASPGVETQYF.

The CDR3 nucleotides read TGTGCCAGCTCACCAGGACCGGACAGGCACAATCAGCCCCAGCATTTT. Its translation is CASSPGPDRHNQPQHF. V is TRBV18 and J is TRBJ1-5; 7 nucleotides agree with TRBD1. There are 16 residues in the CDR3. Per the germline V gene, CDR1 is KGHSH and CDR2 is LQKENI. The junction had 7 bases not matched to a gene; V was cut back by 2 bases and J by 3 bases.

CDR3 nucleotides: TGTGCCAGCAGTGAAGAGGCTAGCGGTGGTCGAGAGACCCAGTACTTC. As protein: CASSEEASGGRETQYF. The V gene is TRBV6-1, the J gene TRBJ2-5, with 7 nucleotides matching TRBD2. The V gene end was trimmed by 1 base and the J gene end by 4 bases; junction bases not matched to a gene: 9. CDR1 is MNHNS and CDR2 is SASEGT in the germline V gene. The CDR3 runs 16 residues.

The chain has TRBV6-6 and TRBJ1-2; 7 bases agree with TRBD1. The ends lost 5 bases at V and 5 bases at J; junction bases unmatched: 8. The germline V gene has CDR1 MNHNY and CDR2 SVGAGI (reference sequence). CDR3 length: 14 residues. The CDR3 DNA reads as TGTGCCAGCAGTGGAGGACAGGTTCCTTATGGCTACACCTTC. This encodes CASSGGQVPYGYTF.